Shown below are 29 T cell receptor beta chains from a single sample sequenced in a study of T cell changes during pregnancy in multiple sclerosis (dated by TCRdb to 2018 to 2020). Library generation was performed with the immunoSEQ multiplex PCR assay. TCRdb took this table from immuneACCESS and kept in-frame rearrangements with V and J called. Such tables lack part of the clones; where checked against another copy, unresolved V genes explain under half of the gap, and the rest is unexplained. Recorded for this sample are about 66,000 clones; 90% of them occurred a single time. The ten biggest clones cover about 1.5% of the sample. Sequenced material: peripheral blood, taken in the third trimester of pregnancy. These receptors all come from a female donor with multiple sclerosis, enrolled in a pregnancy study.

The chain joins TRBV4-3 to TRBJ2-2; 13 bases are a match to TRBD2. The CDR3 totals 17 residues. V shed 1 base and J 5 bases; nucleotides not matched to a gene: 4. CDR1 is LGHNA, CDR2 YSLEER, per germline. CDR3 nucleotides: TGCGCCAGCAGCCAAGGAATGGGACTAGCGGGGACCGGGGAGCTGTTTTTT. Translating gives CASSQGMGLAGTGELFF.

The chain employs TRBV25-1 and TRBJ2-3, with 12 bases lining up with TRBD2. Trimming at V came to 2 bases and at J to 1 base, leaving 7 bases not matched to a gene. Germline CDR1 and CDR2: MGHDK and SYGVNS. The CDR3 totals 18 residues. CDR3 amino acids: CASSEQTSGSIGTDTQYF. The CDR3 DNA is TGTGCCAGCAGTGAACAGACTAGCGGGAGTATCGGCACAGATACGCAGTATTTT.

The DNA of the CDR3 is TGTGCCAGGTCCGGGACAGGGACGAACACTGAAGCTTTCTTT. The encoded protein is CARSGTGTNTEAFF. V is TRBV2 and J is TRBJ1-1; 9 bases line up with TRBD1. This CDR3 is built from 14 residues. Germline V gene data show CDR1 as SNHLY and CDR2 as FYNNEI. The V and J ends lost 9 bases and 1 base, in that order; junction bases with no gene match: 6.

The chain is built from TRBV6-5 and TRBJ1-2, with D unresolved. Germline V CDR1 and CDR2: MNHEY, SVGAGI. Trimming took off 1 base at V and 6 bases at J, with 9 bases between the two ends. The CDR3 has 13 residues. CDR3 coding DNA: TGTGCCAGCAGTTACTTTTCGGGAAATGGCTACACCTTC. This sequence encodes CASSYFSGNGYTF.

This sequence joins TRBV10-3 and TRBJ2-3, with TRBD2 matching over 7 bases. The junction had 8 bases not matched to a gene; V was cut back by 6 bases and J by 2 bases. This CDR3 has 15 amino acids. The germline V gene encodes CDR1 ENHRY and CDR2 SYGVKD. Here the CDR3 reads CAISGQGDYTDTQYF. The CDR3 DNA follows: TGTGCCATCAGCGGCCAAGGGGACTACACAGATACGCAGTATTTT.

In this sample, this clone turned up a few times. The V gene is TRBV2, the J gene TRBJ1-2; D is possibly TRBD1 (6 bases). In germline, CDR1 is SNHLY, CDR2 FYNNEI. This CDR3 contains 13 residues. V lost 7 bases and J lost 7, with 16 bases in between. Here the CDR3 reads CASTQRGGPGYTF. The CDR3 DNA reads TGTGCCAGCACCCAGAGGGGGGGCCCTGGCTACACCTTC.

The chain joins TRBV4-3 to TRBJ1-2, with D possibly being TRBD1 (5 bases). Germline V gene sequence: CDR1 LGHNA, CDR2 YSLEER. The CDR3 consists of 15 residues. V was pared by 2 bases and J by 2 bases, with 12 bases between. In DNA form, the CDR3 reads TGCGCCAGCAGCCAATATCAGGGAAAAAACTATGGCTACACCTTC. It is translated as CASSQYQGKNYGYTF.

This chain connects TRBV10-3 to TRBJ1-5; tentatively, D is TRBD1 (6 bases). Germline CDR1 ENHRY, CDR2 SYGVKD. V was pared by 3 bases and J by 7 bases, with 10 bases between. This CDR3 spans 13 amino acids. The CDR3 loop reads CAISDTGKQPQHF. CDR3 nucleotides: TGTGCCATCAGTGATACAGGGAAGCAGCCCCAGCATTTT.

The chain recombines TRBV18 with TRBJ2-7; possibly TRBD1 for D (6 bases). Per the germline V gene, CDR1 is KGHSH and CDR2 is LQKENI. The CDR3 is made up of 14 amino acids. The ends were cut back, 2 bases at V and 6 bases at J, with 14 bases in the middle. The CDR3 DNA sequence: TGTGCCAGCTCACCAATTGTACAGACAGGCGAGCAGTACTTC. This codes for CASSPIVQTGEQYF.

The chain combines TRBV19 with TRBJ1-4; 8 bases map to TRBD1. Germline V CDR1 and CDR2: LNHDA, SQIVND (reference sequence). The V segment lost 9 bases and the J segment 0 bases; nucleotides outside the gene matches: 15. The CDR3 loop spans 18 amino acids. This CDR3 is CASDRGGGPLATNEKLFF. CDR3 bases: TGTGCCAGCGACAGGGGAGGGGGCCCTCTCGCAACTAATGAAAAACTGTTTTTT.

This clone was picked up a small number of times. CDR3 in amino acids: CASSPSPDRLDTEAFF. The CDR3 DNA reads as TGCGCCAGCAGCCCCTCCCCCGACAGGCTGGACACTGAAGCTTTCTTT. The genes are TRBV4-1 and TRBJ1-1; tentatively, D is TRBD1 (6 bases). Germline CDR1 is MGHRA and CDR2 is YSYEKL. The V end was cut by 4 bases, the J end by 3 bases, with 18 bases between. The CDR3 has 16 amino acids.

In its sample, this clone was seen once. V gene TRBV9 combines with J gene TRBJ2-3; D is possibly TRBD2 (7 bases). The CDR3 is made up of 17 amino acids. Germline values: CDR1 SGDLS, CDR2 YYNGEE. V was clipped by 4 bases and J by 6 bases, with 24 bases between them. The CDR3 coding sequence is TGTGCCAGCAGCTCCCGAGCCCGGGGGGCCAGTCCGGATACGCAGTATTTT. It codes for CASSSRARGASPDTQYF.

V usage is TRBV30 and J usage is TRBJ2-6, with D possibly TRBD2 on 6 matching bases. The V gene's germline CDR1 is GTSNPN and CDR2 SVGIG (reference sequence). This CDR3 region has 17 residues. The V end lost 2 bases, the J end lost 0 bases, and 14 bases lay between the germline ends. The chain's CDR3 is CAWSRGRTFSGANVLTF. DNA for the CDR3: TGTGCCTGGAGTCGGGGGAGAACTTTCTCTGGGGCCAACGTCCTGACTTTC. Using reference TRBV30 and TRBJ2-6 for the parts outside the CDR3, the full variable domain is SQTIHQWPATLVQPVGSPLSLECTVEGTSNPNLYWYRQAAGRGLQLLFYSVGIGQISSEVPQNLSASRPQDRQFILSSKKLLLSDSGFYLCAWSRGRTFSGANVLTFGAGSRLTVL.

The chain employs TRBV5-5 and TRBJ2-1; TRBD2 matches at 11 bases. V was pared by 1 base and J by 7 bases, with 7 bases of the junction left unmatched. Per germline, CDR1 SGHKS and CDR2 YYEKEE (reference sequence). The CDR3 length is 16 residues. This CDR3 reads CASSLSPSGGRNEQFF. The CDR3 DNA reads as TGTGCCAGCAGCTTGAGTCCTAGCGGGGGGAGGAATGAGCAGTTCTTC.

The chain carries TRBV7-2 and TRBJ1-5; no definite D call. In germline, CDR1 is SGHTA, CDR2 FQGNSA. V was clipped by 1 base and J by 7 bases, with 11 bases between them. The CDR3 contains 14 residues. CDR3: CASSLGGEHQPQHF. CDR3 nucleotides: TGTGCCAGCAGCTTAGGGGGAGAGCACCAGCCCCAGCATTTT.

This chain joins TRBV10-2 and TRBJ2-2; D is possibly TRBD2 (6 bases). There are 12 residues in the CDR3. Germline V CDR1 and CDR2: WSHSY, SAAADI. V was trimmed by 5 bases and J by 7 bases, leaving 8 bases between them. The CDR3 here is CASSRDFGELFF. The CDR3 DNA is TGCGCCAGCAGTCGGGACTTCGGGGAGCTGTTTTTT.

The CDR3 loop reads CASGMWGLDEQYF. The CDR3 DNA follows: TGTGCCAGTGGAATGTGGGGGCTGGACGAGCAGTACTTC. The chain is built from TRBV19 and TRBJ2-7, with D possibly being TRBD1 (6 bases). Germline V lookup: CDR1 LNHDA, CDR2 SQIVND (reference sequence). V lost 8 bases and J lost 5, with 16 bases in between. This CDR3 is 13 amino acids long.

The DNA of the CDR3 is TGTGCCAGTAATAAAAAGGGGAACAGGACTGAAGCTTTCTTT. Protein: CASNKKGNRTEAFF. V usage is TRBV21-1 and J usage is TRBJ1-1; the table's D call, TRBD1, has no DNA check behind it. TRBV21-1 represents a pseudogene. This CDR3 region has 14 residues.

This sequence joins TRBV10-3 and TRBJ1-1; 8 bases fit TRBD1. V was pared by 7 bases and J by 2 bases, with 12 bases of the junction left unmatched. The CDR3 spans 16 residues. CDR1 is ENHRY, CDR2 SYGVKD, per germline. CDR3: CAINQGQGGGNTEAFF. In nucleotides, the CDR3 is TGTGCCATCAACCAAGGACAGGGCGGAGGTAACACTGAAGCTTTCTTT.

The chain uses TRBV5-6 and TRBJ2-7, with D possibly being TRBD2 (6 bases). In germline, CDR1 is SGHDT, CDR2 YYEEEE. CDR3 length equals 16 residues. Trimming took 0 bases from V and 6 from J, leaving 19 bases between them. The CDR3 nucleotides read TGTGCCAGCAGCTTGGCTTCCGGGCGGGATATCCCCGAGCAGTACTTC. It translates to CASSLASGRDIPEQYF.

V usage is TRBV11-1 and J usage is TRBJ1-6; D is ambiguous. V was shortened by 5 bases and J by 7 bases, with 9 bases between the two germline ends. Germline CDR1 is SGHAT and CDR2 is FQDESV (reference sequence). This CDR3 region has 13 residues. Written as DNA, the CDR3 is TGTGCCAGCAGCCCCCGGGAAAATTCACCCCTCCACTTT. Its protein is CASSPRENSPLHF.

This chain joins TRBV10-3 and TRBJ2-3, with TRBD2 matching 7 bases. V lost 3 bases, J lost 5 bases, and 5 bases stayed unmatched. The germline V gene encodes CDR1 ENHRY and CDR2 SYGVKD. This CDR3 comprises 14 residues. In DNA, the CDR3 is TGTGCCATCAGTGACCGGGGAGGGGAAGATACGCAGTATTTT. It translates to CAISDRGGEDTQYF.

The chain recombines TRBV30 with TRBJ1-5, with D tentatively TRBD1 (6 bases). Trimming left V 5 bases short and J 8 bases short, with 19 bases between. There are 14 residues in the CDR3. Germline V lookup: CDR1 GTSNPN, CDR2 SVGIG (reference sequence). CDR3: CAWAPRGGTEPQHF. In DNA, the CDR3 is TGTGCCTGGGCCCCCAGGGGTGGGACGGAGCCCCAGCATTTT. Full variable domain (outside the CDR3, taken from reference TRBV30 and TRBJ1-5): SQTIHQWPATLVQPVGSPLSLECTVEGTSNPNLYWYRQAAGRGLQLLFYSVGIGQISSEVPQNLSASRPQDRQFILSSKKLLLSDSGFYLCAWAPRGGTEPQHFGDGTRLSIL.

The rearrangement links TRBV29-1 to TRBJ2-5; TRBD2 aligns across 10 bases. The CDR3 consists of 13 residues. Germline V gene data show CDR1 as SQVTM and CDR2 as ANQGSEA. After removal of 4 bases from V and 4 bases from J, the junction contained 3 bases not matched to a gene. DNA of the CDR3: TGCAGCGTTGCCAGACTAGCGGGAGAGACCCAGTACTTC. It translates to CSVARLAGETQYF.

In its sample, this clone is medium-sized. The chain is built from TRBV6-1 and TRBJ1-5; D ambiguous. The CDR3 is 17 amino acids. V dropped 0 bases and J dropped 0 bases, with 12 bases sitting between them. Germline V CDR1 and CDR2: MNHNS, SASEGT. The CDR3 sequence: CASSEAKRTYSNQPQHF. In DNA, the CDR3 is TGTGCCAGCAGTGAAGCGAAGAGAACCTATAGCAATCAGCCCCAGCATTTT.

The rearrangement links TRBV13 to TRBJ1-6; D may be TRBD1 (6 bases). Germline CDR1 and CDR2: PRHDT and FYEKMQ (reference sequence). With 7 bases removed from V and 6 bases from J, the gap between germline ends came to 16 bases. CDR3 size: 15 residues. Here the CDR3 reads CASTRDRLSNSPLHF. CDR3 DNA sequence: TGTGCCAGCACCCGCGACAGGCTGAGTAATTCACCCCTCCACTTT.

In nucleotides, the CDR3 is TGCGCCAGCAGCCAGGATATGGGGACAGCGACAGATACGCAGTATTTT. Protein sequence: CASSQDMGTATDTQYF. The J gene is TRBJ2-3, the V gene TRBV5-1; 7 bases line up with TRBD1. Per germline, CDR1 SGHRS and CDR2 YFSETQ. Trimming took 4 bases from V and 3 from J; bases not matched to a gene: 11. There are 16 residues in the CDR3.

V usage is TRBV10-3 and J usage is TRBJ2-7; possible D gene TRBD1, 5 bases. Per germline, CDR1 ENHRY and CDR2 SYGVKD. The V end was cut by 0 bases, the J end by 6 bases, with 9 bases between. This CDR3 is 13 amino acids long. CDR3 DNA: TGTGCCATCAGTGAGTCTGGGCAGGGCGAGCAGTACTTC. This encodes CAISESGQGEQYF.

This sequence joins TRBV27 and TRBJ1-6; D call uncertain. The CDR3 sequence is 17 residues long. Germline CDR1 and CDR2: MNHEY and SMNVEV (reference sequence). Trimming pared 1 base from V and 7 bases from J, leaving 17 bases between. The CDR3 sequence is CASSLWHPAGMNSPLHF. In DNA, the CDR3 is TGTGCCAGCAGTTTATGGCATCCGGCGGGGATGAATTCACCCCTCCACTTT.